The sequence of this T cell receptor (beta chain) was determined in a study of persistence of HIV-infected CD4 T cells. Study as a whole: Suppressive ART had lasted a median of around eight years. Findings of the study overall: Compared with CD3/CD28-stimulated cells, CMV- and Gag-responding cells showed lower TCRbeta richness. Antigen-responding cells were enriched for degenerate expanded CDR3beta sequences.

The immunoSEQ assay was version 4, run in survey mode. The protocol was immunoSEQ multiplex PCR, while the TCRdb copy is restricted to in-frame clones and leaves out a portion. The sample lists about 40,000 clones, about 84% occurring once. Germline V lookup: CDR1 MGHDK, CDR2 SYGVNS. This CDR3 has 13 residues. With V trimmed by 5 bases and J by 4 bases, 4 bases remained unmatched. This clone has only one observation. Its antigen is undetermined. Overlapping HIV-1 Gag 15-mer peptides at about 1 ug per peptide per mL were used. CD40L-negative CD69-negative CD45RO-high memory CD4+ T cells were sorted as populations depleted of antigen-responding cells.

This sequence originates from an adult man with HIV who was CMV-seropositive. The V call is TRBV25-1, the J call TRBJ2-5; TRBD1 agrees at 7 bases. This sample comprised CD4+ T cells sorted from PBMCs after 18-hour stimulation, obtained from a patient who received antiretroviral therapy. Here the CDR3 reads CASSPRDRETQYF. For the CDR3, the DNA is TGTGCCAGCAGTCCCCGGGACAGAGAGACCCAGTACTTC. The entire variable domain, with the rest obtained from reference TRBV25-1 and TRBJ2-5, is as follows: EADIYQTPRYLVIGTGKKITLECSQTMGHDKMYWYQQDPGMELHLIHYSYGVNSTEKGDLSSESTVSRIRTEHFPLTLESARPSHTSQYLCASSPRDRETQYFGPGTRLLVL.